This T cell receptor (beta chain) was retrieved from a study of OX40 agonist ivuxolimab in advanced cancers. In the study overall: Ivuxolimab is a fully human IgG2 antibody that activates OX40 (CD134). Subjects had a mean age of around 60 years, with a range of roughly 23 to 79; more than 70% were male. Findings and limits, study-wide: Fewer expanded clones were found on average in CD4+ than in CD8+ T cells.

CDR1 and CDR2 from the germline V gene are WSHSY and SAAADI. Unmatched junction bases numbered 12, after V lost 7 bases and J lost 2 bases. The CDR3 length is 16 residues. Exclusion of a patient followed from autoimmune disease history or systemic immunosuppression. The data were produced by immunoSEQ multiplex PCR, yet TCRdb's version contains in-frame clones alone and is incomplete. The table includes about 38,000 clones, 65% to 85% detected once. About this clone itself: Its specificity is not known.

This rearrangement joins TRBV10-2 to TRBJ2-5, with 8 bases aligning to TRBD2. The receptor's source is an adult with an advanced solid tumor such as melanoma, head and neck, liver or kidney cancer. This sample comprised CD4+ or CD8+ T cells sorted from blood, obtained in a trial of the OX40 agonist ivuxolimab. The CDR3 sequence is CASTKQAGETQETQYF. The CDR3 DNA follows: TGCGCCAGCACAAAGCAAGCGGGGGAGACGCAAGAGACCCAGTACTTC.